This record looks at one T cell receptor beta chain sequence and its context. It lacks a known antigen. Base qualities are not recorded, but no much larger clone differs from it by a single base. Each collaborating institution followed its own protocols to collect whole blood in K2EDTA tubes. For TCRbeta analysis, collaborators shipped samples in one of three forms: frozen whole blood, isolated PBMCs, or DNA extracted from either of those sample types. This sample was included in a study of blood T cell repertoires in COVID-19 (dated by TCRdb to 2018 to 2021). Notes on the research overall: The collaborator samples originated in the United States, Italy and Spain and spanned the acute and convalescent phases of COVID-19. Samples were obtained from the ongoing ImmuneRACE study (first 160 participants) and from over 1,000 subjects provided by 6 global collaborators. The repertoires were released in a freely available public database meant as a resource for research on the immune response to SARS-CoV-2. Deeply sampled blood TCRbeta repertoires from subjects exposed to, actively infected with, or recovered from COVID-19 were included in the dataset. A de-identified subject ID, COVID-19 status, age in years and sex were almost always included in the sample metadata. The prospective study material was composed of cDNA or gDNA derived from T cells, B-cell-depleted T cells, or PBMCs. HLA class I and class II types, where available, came from metadata supplied by the sample provider rather than from assay-based typing. What the study reported, not specific to this receptor: Clinical and demographic metadata were provided uncurated, with the amount varying by source and participant.

CDR1 and CDR2 are drawn from the germline V gene: LGHNA, YNFKEQ. The V and J ends are trimmed by 3 bases and 1 base, leaving 10 bases between them. There are 14 amino acids in the CDR3, from cysteine to phenylalanine inclusive. Kept here is only the CDR3 DNA, which spans 42 bases and is read in frame from base 1. TCRbeta CDR3 regions were amplified from genomic DNA by means of the immunoSEQ Assay, a bias-controlled multiplex PCR. In the authors' own workflow: The number of nucleated cells in each sample was estimated by amplification of reference gene primers within the assay. To quantify the absolute abundance of each unique TCRbeta CDR3 rearrangement, sequence reads were collapsed and filtered. For each sample, productive Simpson clonality was calculated by taking the square root of Simpson's diversity index across productive rearrangements. What TCRdb holds here is the immuneACCESS table cut down to in-frame rearrangements. Part of the clones is not present; checked against another copy, under half of the missing clones reflect an unresolved V gene, and the others are unexplained. The V and J calls and the clone size are those of that table, but D and trimming were determined from the DNA. The sample contains some 72,000 clones, 80% to 90% of them found a single time. The top ten clones comprise about 4.5% of the sample.

In this chain, TRBV4-2 is recombined with TRBJ2-7, with TRBD2 perhaps the D gene, on 5 matching bases. The sample comprised peripheral blood. This receptor was obtained from a man aged 50-59 years with active COVID-19. This receptor carries the CDR3 CASSQTLGSYEQYF. The DNA sequence reads TGTGCCAGCAGCCAGACACTAGGTTCCTACGAGCAGTACTTC.